The rows below give T cell receptor beta chains drawn from one sample of a study of blood T cell repertoires in COVID-19. The table came from immunoSEQ multiplex PCR; TCRdb's copy has only in-frame clones and leaves some out. The table shows about half a million clones, with over 75% occurring only once. What was sequenced was peripheral blood. The origin of the receptors is a human donor in a cohort sampled during active COVID-19. Both conserved end residues are part of each CDR3. Fields, in order: D gene, clone size, J gene, V gene, CDR3 DNA, CDR3 protein. A D gene is named only where the DNA matches it firmly. Clone size is given for some rows only: seen once, a few or many times, or a class if the clone is expanded.

>TRBD1|-|TRBJ1-1|TRBV9
TGTGCCAGCAGCGTGACAGGGGCTGGGGCTGAAGCTTTCTTT
CASSVTGAGAEAFF
>-|-|TRBJ1-1|TRBV19
TGTGCCAGTAGTACTACAGGGCAGACTGAAGCTTTCTTT
CASSTTGQTEAFF
>-|once|TRBJ1-1|TRBV27
TGTGCCAGCAGTTTATACAGGGCTACTGAAGCTTTCTTT
CASSLYRATEAFF
>TRBD1|-|TRBJ1-5|TRBV24-1
TGTGCCACCAGTGAGGCAGGGGGCTTCCATCAGCCCCAGCATTTT
CATSEAGGFHQPQHF
>TRBD2|-|TRBJ2-3|TRBV9
TGTGCCAGCAGCGCAACTAGCGGGACGTTCGCAGATACGCAGTATTTT
CASSATSGTFADTQYF
>TRBD2|-|TRBJ2-3|TRBV5-5
TGTGCCAGCAGCTATAACGGACTAGGCACAGATACGCAGTATTTT
CASSYNGLGTDTQYF
>-|-|TRBJ1-4|TRBV7-2
TGTGCCAGCAGCTTAGGTGGTACGAGAGAAGAAAAACTGTTTTTT
CASSLGGTREEKLFF
>TRBD1|-|TRBJ2-7|TRBV7-7
TGTGCTAGCAGCCCCCGGACAGGGGCGGCCTACGAGCAGTACTTC
CASSPRTGAAYEQYF
>-|-|TRBJ1-1|TRBV5-4
TGTGCCAGCAGCTTGGGGGGTCAGGGAAACACTGAAGCTTTCTTT
CASSLGGQGNTEAFF
>TRBD1|-|TRBJ1-1|TRBV28
TGTGCCAGCAGTATAACCGGGACAGGGGGCCGCACTGAAGCTTTCTTT
CASSITGTGGRTEAFF
>TRBD1|-|TRBJ2-2|TRBV29-1
TGCAGCGTTGCCCCGACAGGGGGAGGGGAGCTGTTTTTT
CSVAPTGGGELFF
>TRBD2|few|TRBJ2-3|TRBV4-1
TGCGCCAGCAGCCAAGAAGGAACCGGGACTAGCAGGTATTTT
CASSQEGTGTSRYF
>-|-|TRBJ2-7|TRBV7-2
TGTGCCAGCAGCTTAGGGCTTGGACAGAGTAGCTCCTACGAGCAGTACTTC
CASSLGLGQSSSYEQYF
>-|once|TRBJ2-1|TRBV6-5
TGTGCCAGCAGTCCTGACTGGGGCACCTACAATGAGCAGTTCTTC
CASSPDWGTYNEQFF
>TRBD1|-|TRBJ1-1|TRBV7-3
TGTGCCAGCAGCGTACAGGGGGAAAAAACTGAAGCTTTCTTT
CASSVQGEKTEAFF
>-|few|TRBJ1-5|TRBV5-4
TGTGCCAGCAGCTTGGGTATTAGCAATCAGCCCCAGCATTTT
CASSLGISNQPQHF
>-|-|TRBJ2-1|TRBV21-1
TGTGCCAGCAGCAAAGCGAACAGGGGGCGAGGTGATGAGCAGTTCTTC
CASSKANRGRGDEQFF
>-|-|TRBJ2-3|TRBV6-2/TRBV6-3
TGTGCCAGCAGTGCCCCTAAACTAAACACAGATACGCAGTATTTT
CASSAPKLNTDTQYF
>-|-|TRBJ1-5|TRBV6-5
TGTGCCAGCAGTCGGGGAGATGGGTCCCAGCATTTT
CASSRGDGSQHF
>-|-|TRBJ1-1|TRBV3-1/TRBV3-2
TGTGCCAGCAGCCCGACAGGGAACACTGAAGCTTTCTTT
CASSPTGNTEAFF
>-|once|TRBJ1-1|TRBV30
TGTGCCTGGAGGGGGAGCACTGAAGCTTTCTTT
CAWRGSTEAFF
>-|-|TRBJ1-2|TRBV19
TGTGCCAGTAGTCTCACTTCAGGTCGGTGGGATGGCTACACCTTC
CASSLTSGRWDGYTF
>TRBD1|-|TRBJ1-1|TRBV11-2
TGTGCCAGCAGGGTGACACAGGGGGCCTGGGAAGCTTTCTTT
CASRVTQGAWEAFF
>-|-|TRBJ2-7|TRBV7-2
TGTGCCAGCAGCTTAAAGCGGTACTACGAGCAGTACTTC
CASSLKRYYEQYF
>TRBD1|-|TRBJ1-1|TRBV29-1
TGCAGCGTAAGAACGGGACAGGGTGGCACTGAAGCTTTCTTT
CSVRTGQGGTEAFF
>TRBD1|-|TRBJ2-3|TRBV7-9
TGTGCCAGCAGCTCATACAGGGGGCTGGGTACGCAGTATTTT
CASSSYRGLGTQYF
>-|-|TRBJ2-7|TRBV28
TGTGCCAGCAGTTTAGAGGACGAGCAGTACTTC
CASSLEDEQYF
>-|-|TRBJ1-6|TRBV21-1
TGTGCCAGCAGCAGTACGGTGAATTCACCCCTCCACTTT
CASSSTVNSPLHF
>-|-|TRBJ1-1|TRBV4-1
TGCGCCAGCAGCCAGGACAGAATGGACACTGAAGCTTTCTTT
CASSQDRMDTEAFF
>-|-|TRBJ2-2|TRBV5-1
TGCGCCAGCAGCTTGGAAGGGGCAACCGGGGAGCTGTTTTTT
CASSLEGATGELFF
>TRBD1|-|TRBJ2-7|TRBV19
TGTGCCAGTAGTACGACAGGGGGATTCTACGAGCAGTACTTC
CASSTTGGFYEQYF
>TRBD2|-|TRBJ2-3|TRBV4-3
TGCGCCAGCAGCCAAGACCTCCTTCTAGCGGATATCAACACAGATACGCAGTATTTT
CASSQDLLLADINTDTQYF
>TRBD2|-|TRBJ2-1|TRBV5-1
TGCGCCAGCAGCCACAGACTAGCGGGGTACAATGAGCAGTTCTTC
CASSHRLAGYNEQFF
>TRBD2|-|TRBJ2-7|TRBV7-9
TGTGCCAGCAGCTTTGAAGGGAAACTAGCGAAATACGAGCAGTACTTC
CASSFEGKLAKYEQYF
>TRBD2|-|TRBJ2-3|TRBV14
TGTGCCAGCAGCCCTGGGATAGCGGGATGGACAGATACGCAGTATTTT
CASSPGIAGWTDTQYF
>-|few|TRBJ2-7|TRBV28
TGTGCCAGCATTGGCGGGAACAGGCACGAGCAGTACTTC
CASIGGNRHEQYF
>TRBD1|-|TRBJ2-1|TRBV7-3
TGTGCCAGCAGCTTAAGACCCGGACAGGATGGTGAGCAGTTCTTC
CASSLRPGQDGEQFF
>-|-|TRBJ1-1|TRBV27
TGTGCCAGCAGTTTTGCAGGGAGGGCTGAAGCTTTCTTT
CASSFAGRAEAFF
>-|once|TRBJ1-2|TRBV7-2
TGTGCCAGCAGCTTAAATGGTGTGGGAGCTTCCCTCTGGAGGGGCTACACCTTC
CASSLNGVGASLWRGYTF
>TRBD1|-|TRBJ1-1|TRBV27
TGTGCCAGCAGTCTTACCAGGGGGCACACTGAAGCTTTCTTT
CASSLTRGHTEAFF
>TRBD1|-|TRBJ2-1|TRBV4-1
TGCGCCAGCAGCCTTCATGAGACAGGGGTAACCGACAATGAGCAGTTCTTC
CASSLHETGVTDNEQFF
>TRBD2|-|TRBJ2-3|TRBV30
TGTGCCTGGAGTCCCGGGGGGGATACGCAGTATTTT
CAWSPGGDTQYF
>-|-|TRBJ1-1|TRBV27
TGTGCCAGCAGTTTATTAGCGGATCTCCCTCGGACTGAAGCTTTCTTT
CASSLLADLPRTEAFF
>-|-|TRBJ1-1|TRBV30
TGTGCCTGGAGTGCAGGGTTAGGTGAAGCTTTCTTT
CAWSAGLGEAFF
>TRBD2|once|TRBJ2-1|TRBV5-4
TGTGCCAGCAGCTTGGGACTAGCGGGAGGGCCGAATGAGCAGTTCTTC
CASSLGLAGGPNEQFF
>-|-|TRBJ1-2|TRBV30
TGTGCCTGGAGTGTACACGGGGGTAACTATGGCTACACCTTC
CAWSVHGGNYGYTF
>-|-|TRBJ1-2|TRBV5-1
TGCGCCAGCAGCTTTGCCGTAGACTATGGCTACACCTTC
CASSFAVDYGYTF
>TRBD1|-|TRBJ1-5|TRBV6-5
TGTGCCAGCAGTTTAAACAGGGGGGGCAATCAGCCCCAGCATTTT
CASSLNRGGNQPQHF
>-|-|TRBJ2-5|TRBV7-3
TGTGCCAGCAGCTTAAGTCCAGGGGAGACCCAGTACTTC
CASSLSPGETQYF
>TRBD1|-|TRBJ1-4|TRBV30
TGTGCCTGGAGTGGCGACAGGGTGAATGAAAAACTGTTTTTT
CAWSGDRVNEKLFF
>TRBD1|-|TRBJ2-6|TRBV10-3
TGTGCCATCAGTGAGGGGGACAGGGGAGAGGTCCTGACTTTC
CAISEGDRGEVLTF
>-|-|TRBJ1-1|TRBV25-1
TGTGCCAGCAGTGATCACCGAGTAGGGGACACTGAAGCTTTCTTT
CASSDHRVGDTEAFF
>TRBD1|-|TRBJ2-7|TRBV9
TGTGCCAGCAGCGTAGGTGTACAGGGGCCCGGGCTTGTTCGGTACTTC
CASSVGVQGPGLVRYF
>-|-|TRBJ2-1|TRBV27
TGTGCCAGCAGTGCCGCAGGGGACGAGCAGTTCTTC
CASSAAGDEQFF
>TRBD2|-|TRBJ2-1|TRBV5-6
TGTGCCAGCAGCTTAGAGCTAGCGGGAGACTTTGAGCAGTTCTTC
CASSLELAGDFEQFF
>TRBD1|-|TRBJ2-5|TRBV15
TGTGCCACCAGCGGCCGTCCCTGGGGTTTACACAGGGGGCCAGTATACCAAGAGACCCAGTACTTC
CATSGRPWGLHRGPVYQETQYF
>-|-|TRBJ2-5|TRBV7-3
TGTGCCAGCAGCTTAAATGGCGGCCAAGAGACCCAGTACTTC
CASSLNGGQETQYF
>-|once|TRBJ2-2|TRBV18
TGTGCCAGCTCGCCCATTACAGGGTCGAACACCGGGGAGCTGTTTTTT
CASSPITGSNTGELFF
>-|-|TRBJ1-1|TRBV3-1/TRBV3-2
TGTGCCAGCAGCCGCTATCCAGGGGTCACTGAAGCTTTCTTT
CASSRYPGVTEAFF